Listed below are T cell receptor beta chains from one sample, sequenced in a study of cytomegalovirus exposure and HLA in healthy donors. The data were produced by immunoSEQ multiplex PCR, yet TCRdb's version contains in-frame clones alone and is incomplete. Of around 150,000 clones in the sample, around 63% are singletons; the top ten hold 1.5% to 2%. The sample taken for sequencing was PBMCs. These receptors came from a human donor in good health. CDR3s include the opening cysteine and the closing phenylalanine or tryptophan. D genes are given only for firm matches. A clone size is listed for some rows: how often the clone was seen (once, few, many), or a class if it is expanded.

CDR3nt: TGTGCCAGCAGCCCTGTGGGAGACACAGATACGCAGTATTTT
CDR3aa: CASSPVGDTDTQYF
v_gene: TRBV7-4
d_gene: .
abundance: .
j_gene: TRBJ2-3

CDR3nt: TGTGCCACCAGTCTCGACCTTATCGCAGGGCAGGGCCAGCCCCAGCATTTT
CDR3aa: CATSLDLIAGQGQPQHF
v_gene: TRBV15
d_gene: .
abundance: .
j_gene: TRBJ1-5

CDR3nt: TGTGCCAGCAGTGGGGGCAATGAAAAACTGTTTTTT
CDR3aa: CASSGGNEKLFF
v_gene: TRBV2
d_gene: .
abundance: few
j_gene: TRBJ1-4

CDR3nt: TGTGCCTCTAACTCCCGGGACAGGACGAACTATGGCTACACCTTC
CDR3aa: CASNSRDRTNYGYTF
v_gene: TRBV19
d_gene: TRBD1
abundance: .
j_gene: TRBJ1-2

CDR3nt: TGTGCCAGCAGCTTAGCGCTGGGGGGAGAGCAGTTCTTC
CDR3aa: CASSLALGGEQFF
v_gene: TRBV7-8
d_gene: .
abundance: .
j_gene: TRBJ2-1

CDR3nt: TGTGCCAGCAGCTTGGCCAGCAGGGGGCAGTACTTC
CDR3aa: CASSLASRGQYF
v_gene: TRBV5-8
d_gene: .
abundance: .
j_gene: TRBJ2-7

CDR3nt: TGTGCCAGCAGCGTATGGGACAGGGCCCTTTCTGGGGCCAACGTCCTGACTTTC
CDR3aa: CASSVWDRALSGANVLTF
v_gene: TRBV9
d_gene: TRBD1
abundance: .
j_gene: TRBJ2-6

CDR3nt: TGTGCCATCAGGGCCCGAGGAGGGTGGGGAGACACAGATACGCAGTATTTT
CDR3aa: CAIRARGGWGDTDTQYF
v_gene: TRBV10-3
d_gene: .
abundance: .
j_gene: TRBJ2-3

CDR3nt: TGTGCCAGTAGTACTGGCGGAGCCTACAATGAGCAGTTCTTC
CDR3aa: CASSTGGAYNEQFF
v_gene: TRBV19
d_gene: .
abundance: .
j_gene: TRBJ2-1

CDR3nt: TGTGCCAGCTCACCACCTAATTTGCGGACAGGGACCTACAATGAGCAGTTCTTC
CDR3aa: CASSPPNLRTGTYNEQFF
v_gene: TRBV18
d_gene: TRBD1
abundance: .
j_gene: TRBJ2-1

CDR3nt: TGTGCCAGCAGCTTGTGGAGCGGGGACAATGAGCAGTTCTTC
CDR3aa: CASSLWSGDNEQFF
v_gene: TRBV5-4
d_gene: TRBD2
abundance: .
j_gene: TRBJ2-1

CDR3nt: TGTGCCAGCAGTTTAGGCCGAAACTATGGCTACACCTTC
CDR3aa: CASSLGRNYGYTF
v_gene: TRBV28
d_gene: .
abundance: .
j_gene: TRBJ1-2

CDR3nt: TGTGCCAGCAGCTGGGGACAGGGAGAAGGGAATGAAAAACTGTTTTTT
CDR3aa: CASSWGQGEGNEKLFF
v_gene: TRBV7-9
d_gene: TRBD1
abundance: .
j_gene: TRBJ1-4

CDR3nt: TGTGCCAGCAGCTCTCAGGCAGGGCTCAATACGCAGTATTTT
CDR3aa: CASSSQAGLNTQYF
v_gene: TRBV7-9
d_gene: .
abundance: few
j_gene: TRBJ2-3

CDR3nt: TGTGCCAGCAGCGGAGGGACAGGGGGTGAGACCCAGTACTTC
CDR3aa: CASSGGTGGETQYF
v_gene: TRBV5-4
d_gene: TRBD1
abundance: .
j_gene: TRBJ2-5

CDR3nt: TGTGCCATCAGACAGGATGGAAATAGCAATCAGCCCCAGCATTTT
CDR3aa: CAIRQDGNSNQPQHF
v_gene: TRBV10-3
d_gene: .
abundance: .
j_gene: TRBJ1-5

CDR3nt: TGTGCCAGCAGTTTAGCCAGGGGCCACGAGCAGTACTTC
CDR3aa: CASSLARGHEQYF
v_gene: TRBV6-5
d_gene: .
abundance: .
j_gene: TRBJ2-7

CDR3nt: TGTGCCAGCTCACTGGAGAGGAGAGGCTACACCTTC
CDR3aa: CASSLERRGYTF
v_gene: TRBV18
d_gene: .
abundance: few
j_gene: TRBJ1-2

CDR3nt: TGCAGCGTTAGGGATGGAGGGTTGAACACTGAAGCTTTCTTT
CDR3aa: CSVRDGGLNTEAFF
v_gene: TRBV29-1
d_gene: .
abundance: .
j_gene: TRBJ1-1

CDR3nt: TGTGCCAGTGGCCGGGACAGCCTCTCCTACGAGCAGTACTTC
CDR3aa: CASGRDSLSYEQYF
v_gene: TRBV19
d_gene: TRBD1
abundance: .
j_gene: TRBJ2-7

CDR3nt: TGTGCCAGCAGCCTCGGACAGCGCACAGATACGCAGTATTTT
CDR3aa: CASSLGQRTDTQYF
v_gene: TRBV7-2
d_gene: .
abundance: .
j_gene: TRBJ2-3

CDR3nt: TGTGCCAGCAGTTTATTGACTAGCGGGAGGGCCCCAGGATACAATGAGCAGTTCTTC
CDR3aa: CASSLLTSGRAPGYNEQFF
v_gene: TRBV28
d_gene: TRBD2
abundance: .
j_gene: TRBJ2-1

CDR3nt: TGTGCCAGCAGCGTATTTCCGGGAGGGGGAAATGAGCAGTTCTTC
CDR3aa: CASSVFPGGGNEQFF
v_gene: TRBV9
d_gene: TRBD2
abundance: .
j_gene: TRBJ2-1

CDR3nt: TGTGCCAGCAGCCAAAGCGGGGAGCAGTACTTC
CDR3aa: CASSQSGEQYF
v_gene: TRBV2
d_gene: .
abundance: .
j_gene: TRBJ2-7

CDR3nt: TGCGCCAGCAGCCCTGGACAGGGGCCGAGGGAGCAGTTCTTC
CDR3aa: CASSPGQGPREQFF
v_gene: TRBV5-1
d_gene: TRBD1
abundance: .
j_gene: TRBJ2-1

CDR3nt: TGTGCCAGCATGCCAGCGGGAGACGGGGAGCTGTTTTTT
CDR3aa: CASMPAGDGELFF
v_gene: TRBV6-1
d_gene: TRBD2
abundance: few
j_gene: TRBJ2-2

CDR3nt: TGTGCCAGCAGCCTCACCCCGACGGGGAATGAGCAGTTCTTC
CDR3aa: CASSLTPTGNEQFF
v_gene: TRBV7-3
d_gene: .
abundance: .
j_gene: TRBJ2-1

CDR3nt: TGTGCCAGCAGCTTAACAGCACTCTCTGGAAACACCATATATTTT
CDR3aa: CASSLTALSGNTIYF
v_gene: TRBV11-2
d_gene: .
abundance: .
j_gene: TRBJ1-3

CDR3nt: TGTGCCAGCAGCCGTGACAGTTCCTATGAAAAACTGTTTTTT
CDR3aa: CASSRDSSYEKLFF
v_gene: TRBV7-9
d_gene: .
abundance: .
j_gene: TRBJ1-4

CDR3nt: TGTGCCAGCAGCTCCCCCGTGGGGACAAGGAGCTCCTATAATTCACCCCTCCACTTT
CDR3aa: CASSSPVGTRSSYNSPLHF
v_gene: TRBV7-7
d_gene: .
abundance: .
j_gene: TRBJ1-6

CDR3nt: TGTGCCAGCAGCTTAACCGGGACTAGCGGGCGACCCTACGAGCAGTACTTC
CDR3aa: CASSLTGTSGRPYEQYF
v_gene: TRBV7-3
d_gene: TRBD2
abundance: few
j_gene: TRBJ2-7

CDR3nt: TGTGCCACCAGCAGAGATGACGGGAGGGCCGAGCAGTACTTC
CDR3aa: CATSRDDGRAEQYF
v_gene: TRBV15
d_gene: TRBD2
abundance: .
j_gene: TRBJ2-7

CDR3nt: TGTGCCAGCAGTGGAGGCTTAGGGACAGGGTCCTACGAGCAGTACTTC
CDR3aa: CASSGGLGTGSYEQYF
v_gene: TRBV2
d_gene: TRBD1
abundance: few
j_gene: TRBJ2-7

CDR3nt: TGCGCCAGCATAGCAGGGCTCTACGAGCAGTACTTC
CDR3aa: CASIAGLYEQYF
v_gene: TRBV10-1
d_gene: .
abundance: few
j_gene: TRBJ2-7

CDR3nt: TGTGCCAGCTCACCGATCGGGACAGGGCAAGAGACCCAGTACTTC
CDR3aa: CASSPIGTGQETQYF
v_gene: TRBV18
d_gene: TRBD1
abundance: .
j_gene: TRBJ2-5

CDR3nt: TGTGCCAGCAGCCAGGGACTAGCTTTCAATGAGCAGTTCTTC
CDR3aa: CASSQGLAFNEQFF
v_gene: TRBV7-2
d_gene: TRBD2
abundance: .
j_gene: TRBJ2-1

CDR3nt: TGTGCCAGCACCCGTCTTCCGACAGATACAAAGGAAAAACTGTTTTTT
CDR3aa: CASTRLPTDTKEKLFF
v_gene: TRBV27
d_gene: .
abundance: few
j_gene: TRBJ1-4

CDR3nt: TGTGCCAGCAGCACACCTAGCACCCGCTTAATCCGGGAGACCCAGTACTTC
CDR3aa: CASSTPSTRLIRETQYF
v_gene: TRBV7-8
d_gene: .
abundance: .
j_gene: TRBJ2-5

CDR3nt: TGTGCCAGCAGGGCGTCAGGGGGCTATGGCTACACCTTC
CDR3aa: CASRASGGYGYTF
v_gene: TRBV28
d_gene: TRBD1
abundance: .
j_gene: TRBJ1-2

CDR3nt: TGTGCCAGCAGCGTATGGGACAGGGGGCTGGCTGGGGCCAACGTCCTGACTTTC
CDR3aa: CASSVWDRGLAGANVLTF
v_gene: TRBV9
d_gene: TRBD1
abundance: .
j_gene: TRBJ2-6

CDR3nt: TGCGCCAGCACCAAATCCGGACTAGCGGGCTGGGAGACCCAGTACTTC
CDR3aa: CASTKSGLAGWETQYF
v_gene: TRBV5-1
d_gene: TRBD2
abundance: .
j_gene: TRBJ2-5

CDR3nt: TGTGCCAGCAGCCGAGGCGGACTAGCGGAAGAGACCCAGTACTTC
CDR3aa: CASSRGGLAEETQYF
v_gene: TRBV7-2
d_gene: TRBD2
abundance: .
j_gene: TRBJ2-5

CDR3nt: TGTGCCAGCAGGCCGGGACAGGGAGGTTACGAGCAGTACTTC
CDR3aa: CASRPGQGGYEQYF
v_gene: TRBV2
d_gene: TRBD1
abundance: .
j_gene: TRBJ2-7

CDR3nt: TGTGCCAGCAGTTTACCGGGAACCTACAATGAGCAGTTCTTC
CDR3aa: CASSLPGTYNEQFF
v_gene: TRBV27
d_gene: .
abundance: .
j_gene: TRBJ2-1

CDR3nt: TGCGCCAGCAGCTTGACAGGGGGCAATCAGCCCCAGCATTTT
CDR3aa: CASSLTGGNQPQHF
v_gene: TRBV5-1
d_gene: TRBD1
abundance: .
j_gene: TRBJ1-5

CDR3nt: TGTGCCAGCAGCTCCCTCCTTTGGGCTAGCACAGATACGCAGTATTTT
CDR3aa: CASSSLLWASTDTQYF
v_gene: TRBV7-8
d_gene: .
abundance: .
j_gene: TRBJ2-3

CDR3nt: TGTGCCAGCAGCCCTAGCGCCTACGAGCAGTACTTC
CDR3aa: CASSPSAYEQYF
v_gene: TRBV7-9
d_gene: .
abundance: .
j_gene: TRBJ2-7

CDR3nt: TGTGCCAGCAGCATAGGACAGCCAAGGAACTCTGGGGCCAACGTCCTGACTTTC
CDR3aa: CASSIGQPRNSGANVLTF
v_gene: TRBV12-1
d_gene: .
abundance: .
j_gene: TRBJ2-6

CDR3nt: TGCAGGGCCACAGGGGTGGCCTACAATGAGCAGTTCTTC
CDR3aa: CRATGVAYNEQFF
v_gene: TRBV29-1
d_gene: TRBD1
abundance: .
j_gene: TRBJ2-1

CDR3nt: TGCGCCAGCAGCAACGGACAGGGGGCAGATACGCAGTATTTT
CDR3aa: CASSNGQGADTQYF
v_gene: TRBV5-1
d_gene: TRBD1
abundance: .
j_gene: TRBJ2-3

CDR3nt: TGTGCCAGCAGCCTAGACAGGGGTCGAGAGACCCAGTACTTC
CDR3aa: CASSLDRGRETQYF
v_gene: TRBV5-4
d_gene: TRBD1
abundance: .
j_gene: TRBJ2-5

CDR3nt: TGTGCCAGCAGTCGGGGACTAGCGGGAGCCAACTACAATGAGCAGTTCTTC
CDR3aa: CASSRGLAGANYNEQFF
v_gene: TRBV28
d_gene: TRBD2
abundance: .
j_gene: TRBJ2-1

CDR3nt: TGCGCCAGCAGCCAAGAATCTGACCAAGAGACCCAGTACTTC
CDR3aa: CASSQESDQETQYF
v_gene: TRBV4-1
d_gene: .
abundance: .
j_gene: TRBJ2-5